The 28 T cell receptor beta chains below were found in one sample sequenced in a study of cytomegalovirus exposure and HLA in healthy donors. Primers: 60 Vbeta forward and 13 Jbeta reverse. Data came from immunoSEQ multiplex PCR; TCRdb stores just in-frame clones and leaves some out. Altogether 84,000 or so clones are present, around 77% being singletons, with the ten largest covering roughly 1.9%. Sequencing input: PBMCs. The receptors stem from a boy aged 5 to 17 in good health and CMV-seronegative.

The chain uses TRBV7-2 and TRBJ2-7; D is uncertain. The CDR3 is made up of 16 amino acids. V lost 0 bases and J 1 base, leaving 13 bases between the germline ends. The germline gives CDR1 SGHTA, CDR2 FQGNSA. CDR3 sequence: CASSLAQESRSYEQYF. CDR3 DNA sequence: TGTGCCAGCAGCTTAGCGCAGGAATCCCGTTCCTACGAGCAGTACTTC.

This clone was counted between two and nine times. The J gene is TRBJ2-7, the V gene TRBV5-4; 9 bases agree with TRBD1. The CDR3 sequence is 15 residues long. The V segment lost 3 bases and the J segment 1 base; nucleotides outside the gene matches: 5. Germline lookup yields CDR1 SGHNT and CDR2 YYREEE (reference sequence). The CDR3 DNA reads as TGTGCCAGCAGCTGGCCGACAGGGGGGTCCTACGAGCAGTACTTC. Its translation: CASSWPTGGSYEQYF.

The V call is TRBV6-1, the J call TRBJ1-2; unclear D gene. The V end was cut by 1 base, the J end by 2 bases, with 11 bases between. The germline CDR1 and CDR2 sequences are MNHNS and SASEGT. The CDR3 loop spans 15 amino acids. The CDR3 coding sequence is TGTGCCAGCAGTGAAGGTATGGGCACAAACTATGGCTACACCTTC. Translated: CASSEGMGTNYGYTF.

The chain combines TRBV7-2 with TRBJ1-4; 7 nucleotides align to TRBD1. The germline CDR1 and CDR2 sequences are SGHTA and FQGNSA. The V segment lost 5 bases and the J segment 7 bases; nucleotides outside the gene matches: 4. The CDR3 runs 13 residues. This CDR3 reads CASSRQGGEKLFF. The CDR3 coding sequence is TGTGCCAGCAGCCGACAGGGTGGTGAAAAACTGTTTTTT. Drawing the rest from reference TRBV7-2 and TRBJ1-4, the complete variable domain is GAGVSQSPSNKVTEKGKDVELRCDPISGHTALYWYRQSLGQGLEFLIYFQGNSAPDKSGLPSDRFSAERTGGSVSTLTIQRTQQEDSAVYLCASSRQGGEKLFFGSGTQLSVL.

CDR3 bases: TGTGCCAGCAGCGTAGCTAGACTAGCGGGGTCCGTCTCCTACAATGAGCAGTTCTTC. Amino acids: CASSVARLAGSVSYNEQFF. The V call is TRBV9, the J call TRBJ2-1; 11 nucleotides match TRBD2. Germline assignment: CDR1 SGDLS and CDR2 YYNGEE. V dropped 0 bases and J dropped 0; count of bases not matched to a gene: 8. The CDR3 sequence is 19 residues long.

The chain has TRBV14 and TRBJ2-7; TRBD1 matches 7 bases. The CDR3 has 15 amino acids. Germline V CDR1 and CDR2: SGHDN, FVKESK. J gave up 0 bases and V 4 bases, and 6 bases lay outside the gene matches. The CDR3 is CASSPNRGSSYEQYF. CDR3 DNA: TGTGCCAGCAGCCCTAACAGGGGATCCTCCTACGAGCAGTACTTC.

This clone was counted a few times. The chain joins TRBV5-1 to TRBJ2-5; TRBD1 matches at 7 bases. Germline CDR1 and CDR2: SGHRS and YFSETQ. This CDR3 is built from 13 residues. V gave up 2 bases and J gave up 5 bases; unmatched junction bases: 3. CDR3 nucleotides: TGCGCCAGCAGCTTAGGGGGCGGGGAGACCCAGTACTTC. It is translated as CASSLGGGETQYF.

This chain links TRBV6-5 with TRBJ1-1, with TRBD1 identical over 11 bases. The CDR3 has 15 residues. Germline assignment: CDR1 MNHEY and CDR2 SVGAGI. Trimming at V came to 5 bases and at J to 5 bases, leaving 7 bases not matched to a gene. The chain's CDR3 is CASSQTGTGGTEAFF. DNA for the CDR3: TGTGCCAGCAGTCAAACCGGGACAGGGGGGACTGAAGCTTTCTTT.

The V and J genes are TRBV6-5 and TRBJ2-7; perhaps TRBD2 as D (6 bases). The CDR3 consists of 12 residues. The ends were cut back, 5 bases at V and 6 bases at J, with 11 bases in the middle. CDR1 MNHEY and CDR2 SVGAGI come from the germline V gene. The chain's CDR3 is CASSRDSREQYF. CDR3 DNA sequence: TGTGCCAGCAGTCGGGACTCACGCGAGCAGTACTTC.

The V and J genes are TRBV19 and TRBJ1-1; D is possibly TRBD1 (6 bases). V was shortened by 10 bases and J by 7 bases, with 13 bases between the two germline ends. The CDR3 contains 11 residues. Germline assignment: CDR1 LNHDA and CDR2 SQIVND (reference sequence). The CDR3 spells CATRGAFEAFF. The CDR3 nucleotides read TGTGCCACGCGGGGGGCGTTTGAAGCTTTCTTT.

This clone was seen a single time. The rearrangement links TRBV19 to TRBJ2-6; tentative D call: TRBD1 (6 bases). The CDR3 is 15 amino acids. Germline V CDR1 and CDR2: LNHDA, SQIVND (reference sequence). Trimming shortened V by 4 bases and J by 2 bases, and 9 bases separated the two germline ends. DNA for the CDR3: TGTGCCAGTAGTACAACAGGGCCTGGGGCCAACGTCCTGACTTTC. Translated, it gives CASSTTGPGANVLTF.

The J gene is TRBJ1-2, the V gene TRBV2, with D possibly TRBD1 on 5 matching bases. CDR1 and CDR2 (germline): SNHLY, FYNNEI. The CDR3 is 11 residues long. V dropped 2 bases and J dropped 7 bases, with 5 bases sitting between them. CDR3: CASSEQGGYTF. Written as DNA, the CDR3 is TGTGCCAGCAGTGAACAGGGTGGCTACACCTTC.

This clone was seen just once. This chain links TRBV5-1 with TRBJ2-7; D not resolved. The CDR3 runs to 14 residues. Deletions cut 2 bases from V and 1 base from J, with 10 bases between. Per germline, CDR1 SGHRS and CDR2 YFSETQ. Here the CDR3 reads CASSLEGVSYEQYF. For the CDR3, the DNA is TGCGCCAGCAGCTTAGAAGGAGTTTCCTACGAGCAGTACTTC.

This clone has more than one count but fewer than ten. Distinct nucleotide sequences in the sample also encode this CDR3. The rearrangement uses TRBV27 and TRBJ2-7; D might be TRBD1 (5 bases). This CDR3 comprises 14 residues. Germline-derived CDR1 and CDR2 are MNHEY and SMNVEV (reference sequence). The V and J ends lost 0 bases and 2 bases respectively, with 8 bases between them. The CDR3 nucleotides are TGTGCCAGCAGTTTATCGCAGGGTACCTACGAGCAGTACTTC. The encoded protein is CASSLSQGTYEQYF.

The V gene is TRBV27, the J gene TRBJ1-2, with TRBD1 as a possible D gene (5 bases). Trimming removed 4 bases from V and 3 bases from J, with 9 bases in between. This CDR3 is 13 amino acids long. Per the germline V gene, CDR1 is MNHEY and CDR2 is SMNVEV (reference sequence). This CDR3 is CASSSGLHYGYTF. CDR3 nucleotides: TGTGCCAGCAGTTCAGGGCTCCACTATGGCTACACCTTC.

The V call is TRBV15, the J call TRBJ2-7; the match to TRBD1 covers 7 bases. There are 16 residues in the CDR3. J gave up 5 bases and V 0 bases, and 10 bases lay outside the gene matches. Germline CDR1 is LNHNV and CDR2 is YYDKDF (reference sequence). Written as DNA, the CDR3 is TGTGCCACCAGCAGAGATCGGGATAGGGGGCACGACGAGCAGTACTTC. Protein product: CATSRDRDRGHDEQYF.

The chain combines TRBV4-3 with TRBJ2-1; 10 bases fit TRBD1. The junction had 5 bases not matched to a gene; V was cut back by 0 bases and J by 6 bases. CDR1 and CDR2 (germline): LGHNA, YSLEER. The CDR3 runs 16 residues. CDR3 amino acids: CASSQDLRQGANEQFF. The CDR3 nucleotides are TGCGCCAGCAGCCAAGATTTGAGACAGGGGGCCAATGAGCAGTTCTTC.

This clone has only one observation. This chain connects TRBV6-6 to TRBJ2-7; D unclear. The CDR3 consists of 12 residues. Per germline, CDR1 MNHNY and CDR2 SVGAGI (reference sequence). V lost 5 bases, J lost 0 bases, and 5 bases lay in between. CDR3 bases: TGTGCCAGCAGTCCGAGCTCCTACGAGCAGTACTTC. It is translated as CASSPSSYEQYF.

The V call is TRBV7-3, the J call TRBJ1-2; 9 bases map to TRBD1. This CDR3 is 14 amino acids long. With 5 bases clipped from V and 2 bases from J, the junction kept 3 bases outside the gene matches. Germline CDR1 is SGHTA and CDR2 is FQGTGA. The CDR3 reads CASSPDRGNYGYTF. CDR3 nucleotide sequence: TGTGCCAGCAGCCCAGACAGGGGGAACTATGGCTACACCTTC.

The V call is TRBV5-1, the J call TRBJ1-1; weak D call: TRBD1 (6 bases). V shed 4 bases and J shed 5 bases, with 15 bases lying between them. Per germline, CDR1 SGHRS and CDR2 YFSETQ. The CDR3 has 14 residues. CDR3 DNA sequence: TGCGCCAGCAGCCACAGGGCCGAGGGGACTGAAGCTTTCTTT. This codes for CASSHRAEGTEAFF. The variable domain in full, completed from reference TRBV5-1 and TRBJ1-1, reads KAGVTQTPRYLIKTRGQQVTLSCSPISGHRSVSWYQQTPGQGLQFLFEYFSETQRNKGNFPGRFSGRQFSNSRSEMNVSTLELGDSALYLCASSHRAEGTEAFFGQGTRLTVV.

The rearrangement uses TRBV29-1 and TRBJ1-2; maybe TRBD1 (5 bases). Germline lookup yields CDR1 SQVTM and CDR2 ANQGSEA. V was cut by 4 bases and J by 8 bases, with 20 bases left in between. This CDR3 is built from 14 residues. The CDR3 here is CSVGAGGKGIGYTF. CDR3 in DNA: TGCAGCGTTGGCGCGGGGGGGAAAGGGATCGGCTACACCTTC.

The chain employs TRBV15 and TRBJ2-1, with 8 bases aligning to TRBD1. This CDR3 region has 15 residues. V shed 0 bases, J shed 6 bases, and the junction held 4 bases outside the gene matches. CDR1 and CDR2 from the germline V gene are LNHNV and YYDKDF (reference sequence). This CDR3 reads CATSREPTGVNEQFF. CDR3 coding DNA: TGTGCCACCAGCAGAGAACCGACAGGGGTCAATGAGCAGTTCTTC.

V usage is TRBV5-1 and J usage is TRBJ1-6, with D possibly being TRBD1 (6 bases). The CDR3 length is 14 residues. Germline assignment: CDR1 SGHRS and CDR2 YFSETQ. Trimming took 1 base from V and 7 from J, leaving 9 bases between them. CDR3 in amino acids: CASSLWTVNSPLHF. CDR3 sequence (DNA): TGCGCCAGCAGCTTGTGGACAGTGAATTCACCCCTCCACTTT.

The chain recombines TRBV7-2 with TRBJ2-7; D is perhaps TRBD1 (6 bases). Trimming pared 6 bases from V and 4 bases from J, leaving 13 bases between. Germline V gene lookup returns CDR1 SGHTA and CDR2 FQGNSA. This CDR3 is 13 amino acids long. As DNA, the CDR3 is TGTGCCAGCAGGTACGGACAGTCATACGAGCAGTACTTC. Translated: CASRYGQSYEQYF. Using reference TRBV7-2 and TRBJ2-7 for the parts outside the CDR3, the full variable domain is GAGVSQSPSNKVTEKGKDVELRCDPISGHTALYWYRQSLGQGLEFLIYFQGNSAPDKSGLPSDRFSAERTGGSVSTLTIQRTQQEDSAVYLCASRYGQSYEQYFGPGTRLTVT.

The chain is built from TRBV7-2 and TRBJ1-2; a possible D gene is TRBD1 (5 bases). V shed 5 bases and J shed 7 bases, with 14 bases lying between them. Germline CDR1 is SGHTA and CDR2 is FQGNSA. The CDR3 is 13 amino acids. CDR3 nucleotides: TGTGCCAGCAGCCAGGACATCCCCCTTGGCTACACCTTC. It specifies CASSQDIPLGYTF. Drawing the rest from reference TRBV7-2 and TRBJ1-2, the complete variable domain is GAGVSQSPSNKVTEKGKDVELRCDPISGHTALYWYRQSLGQGLEFLIYFQGNSAPDKSGLPSDRFSAERTGGSVSTLTIQRTQQEDSAVYLCASSQDIPLGYTFGSGTRLTVV.

As regards this clone: At the DNA level, this CDR3 is encoded by other sequences in the same sample as well. CDR3 coding DNA: TGTGCCAGCAGCCCCTACACAGATACGCAGTATTTT. Translating it yields CASSPYTDTQYF. The chain carries TRBV7-2 and TRBJ2-3; D uncertain. Trimming removed 5 bases at V and 2 bases at J, with 5 bases between. The CDR3 runs to 12 residues. CDR1 is SGHTA, CDR2 FQGNSA, per germline.

The chain is built from TRBV29-1 and TRBJ1-3; D uncertain. Per germline, CDR1 SQVTM and CDR2 ANQGSEA. This CDR3 is built from 12 residues. The V end was cut by 6 bases, the J end by 0 bases, with 6 bases between. The DNA of the CDR3 is TGCAGCGTCCTCGGCTCTGGAAACACCATATATTTT. Its protein product is CSVLGSGNTIYF.

The chain joins TRBV28 to TRBJ2-2; 8 nucleotides line up with TRBD2. The CDR3 has 15 amino acids. Germline V gives CDR1 MDHEN, CDR2 SYDVKM. The junction had 10 bases not matched to a gene; V was cut back by 5 bases and J by 8 bases. The CDR3 DNA sequence: TGTGCCAGCAGTCCCCCGGGGGGGGTGTTTGGGGAGCTGTTTTTT. It specifies CASSPPGGVFGELFF. Using reference TRBV28 and TRBJ2-2 for the parts outside the CDR3, the full variable domain is DVKVTQSSRYLVKRTGEKVFLECVQDMDHENMFWYRQDPGLGLRLIYFSYDVKMKEKGDIPEGYSVSREKKERFSLILESASTNQTSMYLCASSPPGGVFGELFFGEGSRLTVL.